This is a list of T cell receptor beta chains from one sample in a study of blood T cell repertoires in COVID-19. Some clones are missing from TCRdb's copy, which holds only in-frame ones; the method was immunoSEQ multiplex PCR. The table lists hundreds of thousands of clones, around 92% of them singletons. Specimen: PBMCs or T cells enriched from blood (not recorded which). The receptors derive from a woman aged 25 to 39 who had recovered from COVID-19. The CDR3 runs from the conserved cysteine through the conserved F or W. Fields, in order: J gene, V gene, CDR3 protein.

TRBJ2-2 TRBV15 CATQSGDYTGELFF
TRBJ1-2 TRBV3-1/TRBV3-2 CASSQGARGDYGYTF
TRBJ2-1 TRBV11-1 CASSAPGQLNNEQFF
TRBJ2-5 TRBV28 CASRTALGLQETQYF
TRBJ2-1 TRBV30 CAWSVSRVSRDNEQFF
TRBJ1-5 TRBV5-1 CASGPTRNQPQHF
TRBJ1-3 TRBV18 CASSPSSGNTIYF
TRBJ2-7 TRBV10-3 CAISESELEQYF
TRBJ1-1 TRBV23-1 CASSQRSPGTLNTEAFF
TRBJ2-1 TRBV6-5 CASSRDRGHEQFF
TRBJ2-7 TRBV10-3 CAISGGGRTHEQYF
TRBJ1-5 TRBV19 CASTQRGGAKNQPQHF
TRBJ2-1 TRBV27 CASSLFSPGFYNEQFF
TRBJ1-5 TRBV18 CASSLGAAASNQPQHF
TRBJ1-5 TRBV7-2 CASSLRGANQPQHF
TRBJ2-4 TRBV4-1 CASSPQGAKNIQYF
TRBJ2-3 TRBV11-2 CASSLDLLAGGADTQYF
TRBJ1-4 TRBV7-6 CASSSGQGGTNEKLFF
TRBJ2-5 TRBV3-1/TRBV3-2 CASRVLDTQYF
TRBJ2-3 TRBV19 CASRWTLGEDTQYF
TRBJ1-1 TRBV4-1 CASSHPQIGSTEAFF
TRBJ1-2 TRBV5-5 CASSYRTGTGKALYGYTF
TRBJ2-7 TRBV4-1 CASSHGLWGRGEQYF
TRBJ2-1 TRBV5-1 CASSLSPGGGNEQFF
TRBJ1-2 TRBV14 CASSPGQHYGYTF
TRBJ2-5 TRBV5-1 CASSGREGIETQYF
TRBJ2-7 TRBV2 CASIVSGHRYEQYF
TRBJ2-5 TRBV3-1/TRBV3-2 CASSQESPGTETQYF
TRBJ1-2 TRBV28 CASSPANYGYTF
TRBJ1-5 TRBV19 CASSIAFFTGESLPQHF
TRBJ1-1 TRBV27 CASSSEGGNTEAFF
TRBJ2-3 TRBV7-9 CASSLVGQLNTDTQYF
TRBJ2-1 TRBV18 CASSLPYLSGVNEQFF
TRBJ2-7 TRBV29-1 CSVNTETGPYEQYF
TRBJ2-4 TRBV28 CASSPPERIAKNIQYF
TRBJ2-1 TRBV7-2 CASSLMGLYNEQFF
TRBJ2-6 TRBV6-5 CASSQQGRGANVLTF
TRBJ1-6 TRBV5-1 CASSGGQGDNSPLHF
TRBJ2-3 TRBV7-9 CASSLGGPLGDTQYF
TRBJ1-1 TRBV7-9 CASSYQTGIAFF
TRBJ1-6 TRBV29-1 CSVRATGGGDNSPLHF
TRBJ1-3 TRBV3-1/TRBV3-2 CASSPRRGNTIYF
TRBJ2-7 TRBV2 CASSVDRGLYEQYF
TRBJ1-3 TRBV5-4 CASSLGRGSGNTIYF
TRBJ1-6 TRBV7-2 CASSLARDRTHNSPLHF
TRBJ2-3 TRBV5-8 CASNRVTAGDTQYF
TRBJ2-7 TRBV7-9 CASSPGREQYF
TRBJ1-3 TRBV10-3 CAISSNWWGGLSGNTIYF
TRBJ2-7 TRBV6-2/TRBV6-3 CASSRASGYGDEQYF